This T cell receptor beta chain was identified in a study of shared clonotypes between healthy human individuals. Germline values: CDR1 ENHRY, CDR2 SYGVKD. V was clipped by 7 bases and J by 7 bases, with 14 bases between them. The CDR3 runs 12 residues. The study's findings and limits: Sampling involved blood alone; tissue repertoires likely differ. In a few donors, around 4.8% of naive CD4 clonotypes appeared in common.

A deep-level run was used for the assay. The method was immunoSEQ multiplex PCR; TCRdb's version includes in-frame clones alone and lacks a portion of them. The repertoire includes about 2 million clones, about 95% of them detected once, and 0.13% sits in the top ten. Details on this clone: Its antigen is as yet unknown.

This chain connects TRBV10-3 to TRBJ2-7, with D uncertain. This TCR came from a man between 18 and 29 years old in good health. The sequenced material came from naive CD4+ T cells sorted from blood. Noted subset: CD45RA+ positively selected. CDR3 protein: CAIKDGPTEQYF. CDR3 in DNA: TGTGCCATCAAGGACGGACCTACGGAGCAGTACTTC.